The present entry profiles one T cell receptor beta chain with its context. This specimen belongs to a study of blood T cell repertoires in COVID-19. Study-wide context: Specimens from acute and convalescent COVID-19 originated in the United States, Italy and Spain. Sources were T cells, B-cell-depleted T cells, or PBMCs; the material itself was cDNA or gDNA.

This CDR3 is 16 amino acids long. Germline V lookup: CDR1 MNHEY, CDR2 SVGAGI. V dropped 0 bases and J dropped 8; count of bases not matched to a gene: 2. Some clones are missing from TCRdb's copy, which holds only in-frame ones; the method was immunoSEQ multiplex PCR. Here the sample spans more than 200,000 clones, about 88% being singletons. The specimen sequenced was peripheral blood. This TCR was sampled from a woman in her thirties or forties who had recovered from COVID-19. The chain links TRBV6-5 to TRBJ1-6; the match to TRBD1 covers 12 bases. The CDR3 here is CASSYSGTGGDSPLHF. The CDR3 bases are TGTGCCAGCAGTTACTCAGGGACAGGGGGCGATTCACCCCTCCACTTT.